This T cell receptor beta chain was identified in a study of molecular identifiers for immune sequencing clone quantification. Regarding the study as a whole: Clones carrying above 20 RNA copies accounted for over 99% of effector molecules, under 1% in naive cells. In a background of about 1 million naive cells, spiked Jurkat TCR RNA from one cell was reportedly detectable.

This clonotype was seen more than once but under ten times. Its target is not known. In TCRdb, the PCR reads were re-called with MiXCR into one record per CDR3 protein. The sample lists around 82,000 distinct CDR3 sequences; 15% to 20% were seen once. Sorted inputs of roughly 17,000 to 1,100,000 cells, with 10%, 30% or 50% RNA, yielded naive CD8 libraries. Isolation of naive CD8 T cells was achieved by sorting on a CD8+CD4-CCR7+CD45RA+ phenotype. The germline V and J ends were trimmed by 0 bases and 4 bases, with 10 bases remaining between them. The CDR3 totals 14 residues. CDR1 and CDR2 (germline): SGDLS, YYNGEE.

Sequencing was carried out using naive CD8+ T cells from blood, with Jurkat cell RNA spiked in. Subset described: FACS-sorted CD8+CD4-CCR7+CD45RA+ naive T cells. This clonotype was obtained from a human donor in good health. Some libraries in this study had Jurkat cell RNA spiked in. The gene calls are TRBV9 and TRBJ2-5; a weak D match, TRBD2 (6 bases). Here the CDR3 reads CASSVGGRGETQYF. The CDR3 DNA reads TGTGCCAGCAGCGTAGGTGGGCGGGGAGAGACCCAGTACTTC.